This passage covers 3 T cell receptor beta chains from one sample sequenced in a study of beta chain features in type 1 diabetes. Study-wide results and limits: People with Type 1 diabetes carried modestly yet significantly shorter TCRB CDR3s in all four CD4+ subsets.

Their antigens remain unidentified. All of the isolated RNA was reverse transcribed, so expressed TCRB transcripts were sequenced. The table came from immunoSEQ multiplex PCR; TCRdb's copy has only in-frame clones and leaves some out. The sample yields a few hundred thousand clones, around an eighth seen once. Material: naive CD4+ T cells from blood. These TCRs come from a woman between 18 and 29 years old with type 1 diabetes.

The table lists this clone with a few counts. CDR3 in amino acids: CASSFGAGIIDEQFF. The CDR3, as DNA: TGTGCCAGCAGCTTTGGGGCGGGAATTATCGATGAGCAGTTCTTC. The chain joins TRBV7-9 to TRBJ2-1; possibly TRBD2 for D (6 bases). Per germline, CDR1 SEHNR and CDR2 FQNEAQ (reference sequence). The CDR3 length is 15 residues. V was trimmed by 3 bases and J by 8 bases, leaving 17 bases between them.

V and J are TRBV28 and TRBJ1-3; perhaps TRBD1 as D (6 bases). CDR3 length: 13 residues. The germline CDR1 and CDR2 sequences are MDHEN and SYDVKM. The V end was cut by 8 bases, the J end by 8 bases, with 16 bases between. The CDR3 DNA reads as TGTGCCAGCGGTCGAACAGGGTCGGACACCATATATTTT. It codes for CASGRTGSDTIYF.

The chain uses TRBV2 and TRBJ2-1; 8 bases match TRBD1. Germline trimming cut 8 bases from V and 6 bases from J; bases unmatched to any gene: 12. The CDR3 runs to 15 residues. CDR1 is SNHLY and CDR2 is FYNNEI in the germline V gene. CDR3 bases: TGTGCCAGCCCAAGGGGCAGGGGGCCCCCCAATGAGCAGTTCTTC. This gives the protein CASPRGRGPPNEQFF.